Given below is one T cell receptor (beta chain) in context. Profiling relied on immunoSEQ multiplex PCR, and the TCRdb table lists in-frame clones only, not all of them. Altogether fewer than 350,000 clones are present, around 90% being singletons, with the ten largest covering 9.4%. The data were obtained in a study of blood T cell repertoires in COVID-19. The specimen sequenced was peripheral blood. The source is a man aged 18 to 29 with active or convalescent COVID-19.

Written as DNA, the CDR3 is TGTGCCAGCAGCCCCGCGGAGGCGGTGGAGACCCAGTACTTC. It is translated as CASSPAEAVETQYF. The chain combines TRBV28 with TRBJ2-5; D possibly corresponds to TRBD2 (5 bases). Germline CDR1 and CDR2: MDHEN and SYDVKM. The CDR3 is made up of 14 amino acids. Trimming removed 6 bases from V and 5 bases from J, with 16 bases in between.